This T cell receptor beta chain was sequenced for a study of identical twins. Study findings and constraints: Beta out-of-frame sequences displayed a weaker excess of sharing between twins.

A universal primer site was incorporated via template switching, and the cDNA contained unique molecular identifiers. TCRdb redid the calling of the 5' RACE reads with MiXCR, one entry per CDR3 protein. The sample consists of 550,000 to 700,000 distinct CDR3 sequences, 9.6% of them appearing once. In its sample, this clonotype was seen many times. No antigen is known for it. The same data also contributed to another study, on yellow fever vaccine responses in identical twins.

The origin of this receptor is a young woman in good health. Specimen: PBMCs.

This CDR3 is CASSLRLNGNTGELFF. The CDR3 DNA reads TGTGCCAGCAGCTTAAGGTTAAACGGGAACACCGGGGAGCTGTTTTTT. The chain recombines TRBV7-3 with TRBJ2-2, with unresolved D. With 1 base removed from V and 1 base from J, the gap between germline ends came to 10 bases. The CDR3 loop spans 16 amino acids. Germline loops: CDR1 SGHTA, CDR2 FQGTGA.